This T cell receptor (beta chain) is from a study of metastatic and nonmetastatic thyroid tumors. TCRdb re-called the PCR reads through MiXCR. The table includes 35,000 to 50,000 clones, 12% detected once. The V gene lost 5 bases and the J gene lost 4 bases, with 15 bases spanning the gap. Germline CDR1 reads SGHAT; CDR2 reads FQNNGV. The CDR3 totals 14 residues. Thyroid surgery had not been preceded by any treatment in any patient. The sequence was collected from a male donor with papillary thyroid cancer or a benign thyroid nodule (not recorded which). Some clones in this sample may be carry-over from other donors' samples. The chain couples TRBV11-2 to TRBJ2-7; a possible D gene is TRBD2 (6 bases). The specimen sequenced was blood. CDR3 coding DNA: TGTGCCAGCAGCCCCCATCCGGGGACTTACGAGCAGTACTTC. Its translation is CASSPHPGTYEQYF.